These 24 T cell receptor beta chains share one sample of origin, sequenced in a study of blood T cells in healthy people across ages. Through a sample-barcoded 5' primer and a J-beta primer mix, a second PCR was run for roughly 7 to 11 cycles. TCRdb recomputed calls from the 5' RACE reads with MiXCR, one row per CDR3 protein. The sample includes approximately 1.5 million distinct CDR3 sequences, about 45% seen only once; the top ten take under 5%. Specimen: blood. The receptors come from a woman aged 18-35 years in good health.

V usage is TRBV12-5 and J usage is TRBJ2-1; D is uncertain. There are 15 residues in the CDR3. CDR1 and CDR2 (germline): LGHNT, FRNRAP. Trimming stripped 3 bases from V and 0 bases from J, with 9 bases between. The CDR3 DNA reads as TGTGCTAGTGGTTTCACCAATTACTCCTACAATGAGCAGTTCTTC. This encodes CASGFTNYSYNEQFF.

In its sample, this clonotype was seen a few times. V is TRBV4-1 and J is TRBJ2-1, with D possibly TRBD2 on 5 matching bases. The V end was cut by 3 bases, the J end by 8 bases, with 11 bases between. The CDR3 extends over 13 amino acids. Germline CDR1 MGHRA, CDR2 YSYEKL. The CDR3 loop reads CASSQVGGDEQFF. Here the CDR3 DNA reads TGCGCCAGCAGCCAGGTCGGAGGAGATGAGCAGTTCTTC.

With regard to this clonotype: A read error is possible here, since a much larger clone lies one base away. The chain is built from TRBV5-1 and TRBJ2-1; D not resolved. This CDR3 comprises 12 residues. Germline CDR1 reads SGHRS; CDR2 reads YFSETQ. In nucleotides, the CDR3 is TGCGTCAGCAGCTTGGGTCTCAATGAGCAGTTCTTC. Amino acid sequence: CVSSLGLNEQFF. The full variable domain, rest sourced from reference TRBV5-1 and TRBJ2-1, is KAGVTQTPRYLIKTRGQQVTLSCSPISGHRSVSWYQQTPGQGLQFLFEYFSETQRNKGNFPGRFSGRQFSNSRSEMNVSTLELGDSALYLCVSSLGLNEQFFGPGTRLTVL.

V usage is TRBV28 and J usage is TRBJ2-3; the D is unclear. CDR1 is MDHEN, CDR2 SYDVKM, per germline. CDR3 length equals 13 residues. Trimming left V 6 bases short and J 2 bases short, with 9 bases between. The DNA of the CDR3 is TGTGCCAGCAGCAGGCGGTTCACAGATACGCAGTATTTT. Translated: CASSRRFTDTQYF.

V is TRBV6-1 and J is TRBJ1-6; perhaps TRBD1 as D (6 bases). CDR1 MNHNS and CDR2 SASEGT come from the germline V gene. Trimming left V 1 base short and J 9 bases short, with 16 bases between. The CDR3 covers 16 residues. For the CDR3, the DNA is TGTGCCAGCAGTGAAGAGTTTACAGGGTGGAGTTCACCCCTCCACTTT. Translated, it gives CASSEEFTGWSSPLHF.

This clonotype has just a few counts. The chain links TRBV29-1 to TRBJ2-4; TRBD1 aligns across 7 bases. The better agreement between TRBJ2-7 and the DNA end casts doubt on the J call. The CDR3 spans 11 residues. Germline CDR1 is SQVTM and CDR2 is ANQGSEA. The CDR3 reads CSGRQGNEQYF. Here the CDR3 DNA reads TGCAGCGGAAGACAGGGAAACGAGCAGTACTTC.

This chain links TRBV7-8 with TRBJ2-7, with TRBD1 as a possible D gene (5 bases). The germline V and J ends were trimmed by 2 bases and 2 bases, with 13 bases remaining between them. This CDR3 comprises 15 residues. From germline, CDR1 is SGHVS and CDR2 FQNEAQ. CDR3 in amino acids: CASSLRWGGAYEQYF. The CDR3, as DNA: TGTGCCAGCAGCTTACGTTGGGGCGGAGCCTACGAGCAGTACTTC.

This clonotype has only a few counts. The chain has TRBV27 and TRBJ2-7; unclear D gene. V lost 0 bases, J lost 4 bases, and 13 bases lay in between. The CDR3 runs 15 residues. Germline V gives CDR1 MNHEY, CDR2 SMNVEV (reference sequence). In DNA, the CDR3 is TGTGCCAGCAGTTTATCAGTGGCTAGTCTTTACGAGCAGTACTTC. Protein product: CASSLSVASLYEQYF.

The chain has TRBV18 and TRBJ2-1; TRBD1 agrees at 7 bases. The V gene end was trimmed by 4 bases and the J gene end by 2 bases; junction bases not matched to a gene: 11. The CDR3 is 17 amino acids. The germline V gene has CDR1 KGHSH and CDR2 LQKENI. The CDR3 sequence is CASSLPGQLHPYNEQFF. Written as DNA, the CDR3 is TGTGCCAGCTCACTGCCGGGACAGTTGCACCCCTACAATGAGCAGTTCTTC.

V usage is TRBV2 and J usage is TRBJ2-5, with D perhaps TRBD2 (6 bases). The J call is doubtful: the DNA matches TRBJ2-7 better. Germline V gene lookup returns CDR1 SNHLY and CDR2 FYNNEI. The CDR3 is made up of 16 amino acids. The CDR3 region is CASSAPGDSGTYEQYF. CDR3 DNA sequence: TGTGCCAGCAGTGCCCCCGGGGATAGCGGCACCTACGAGCAGTACTTC.

Comments on this clonotype: This sequence may be a read error, since a much larger clone differs from it by one base. V is TRBV7-2 and J is TRBJ2-3, with 12 nucleotides matching TRBD2. The CDR3 is 17 amino acids. V dropped 4 bases and J dropped 6; count of bases not matched to a gene: 11. From germline, CDR1 is SGHTA and CDR2 FQGNSA. The CDR3, as DNA: TGTGCCAGCAGCTCATACAGGAGAGGACTAGCGGGGGATACGCAGTATTTT. This translates into CASSSYRRGLAGDTQYF.

This clonotype was seen once. The V call is TRBV11-2, the J call TRBJ1-2, with 9 bases fitting TRBD1. CDR1 SGHAT and CDR2 FQNNGV come from the germline V gene. The J segment lost 2 bases and the V segment lost 3 bases, leaving 4 bases of the junction unmatched. This CDR3 is built from 15 residues. CDR3 residues: CASSFHRGPNYGYTF. The CDR3, as DNA: TGTGCCAGCAGCTTTCACAGGGGGCCGAACTATGGCTACACCTTC.

V and J are TRBV15 and TRBJ2-2; 8 nucleotides agree with TRBD2. The junction had 10 bases not matched to a gene; V was cut back by 3 bases and J by 4 bases. CDR1 and CDR2 (germline): LNHNV, YYDKDF (reference sequence). CDR3 size: 17 residues. CDR3 in DNA: TGTGCCACCAGCAGTTTCGGAAGGACTAGCCTCACCGGGGAGCTGTTTTTT. This translates into CATSSFGRTSLTGELFF.

The rearrangement links TRBV10-3 to TRBJ2-7; 9 nucleotides align to TRBD2. CDR1 is ENHRY and CDR2 is SYGVKD in the germline V gene. The CDR3 sequence is 14 residues long. V was clipped by 3 bases and J by 4 bases; unmatched bases: 4. DNA of the CDR3: TGTGCCATCAGTGATAGCGGGGGCCGATACGAGCAGTACTTC. It codes for CAISDSGGRYEQYF.

This clonotype was counted between two and nine times. The chain recombines TRBV3-1 with TRBJ2-3; either TRBD1 or TRBD2 may supply D (5 bases each). Per germline, CDR1 LGHDT and CDR2 YNNKEL (reference sequence). Trimming removed 0 bases at V and 2 bases at J, with 12 bases between. The CDR3 spans 16 residues. CDR3 amino acids: CASSQERGGTTDTQYF. The CDR3 bases are TGTGCCAGCAGCCAAGAGAGGGGTGGAACCACAGATACGCAGTATTTT.

The V and J genes are TRBV4-1 and TRBJ1-5; TRBD1 is a possible D gene (5 bases). The germline gives CDR1 MGHRA, CDR2 YSYEKL. This CDR3 comprises 15 residues. Trimming removed 3 bases from V and 0 bases from J, with 9 bases in between. CDR3 sequence (DNA): TGCGCCAGCAGCCAGACAGAAACTAGCAATCAGCCCCAGCATTTT. This gives the protein CASSQTETSNQPQHF.

This chain uses TRBV4-1 with TRBJ2-4; the D call may be TRBD1 or TRBD2 (5 bases each). The end of the DNA is better explained by TRBJ2-7, so the J call may be wrong. From germline, CDR1 is MGHRA and CDR2 YSYEKL. This CDR3 spans 15 amino acids. CDR3 in DNA: TGCGCCAGCAGCCAAATCCGGGACCCGTCCTACGAGCAGTACTTC. Translated: CASSQIRDPSYEQYF.

V and J are TRBV5-1 and TRBJ2-5; D gene uncertain. The CDR3 is 14 residues long. V lost 0 bases to trimming and J lost 3 bases, with 9 bases between them. Germline V CDR1 and CDR2: SGHRS, YFSETQ. For the CDR3, the DNA is TGCGCCAGCAGCTTGGCCAACACCGAAGAGACCCAGTACTTC. Translating gives CASSLANTEETQYF.

This clonotype was observed at least ten times. The J gene is TRBJ2-5, the V gene TRBV27, with TRBD1 identical over 8 bases. Matching the DNA end better, TRBJ2-7 makes the J call doubtful. The CDR3 is 14 amino acids. Per germline, CDR1 MNHEY and CDR2 SMNVEV (reference sequence). Written as DNA, the CDR3 is TGTGCCAGCAGTTCCTCGGACAGGGTTGACGAGCAGTACTTC. This encodes CASSSSDRVDEQYF.

This clonotype appeared a few times. The chain combines TRBV5-1 with TRBJ2-4, with TRBD1 as a possible D gene (6 bases). The J call could be wrong; TRBJ2-7 is a better fit for the DNA end. The CDR3 runs to 16 residues. Germline-derived CDR1 and CDR2 are SGHRS and YFSETQ. The CDR3 DNA is TGCGCCAGCAGCTTGGACAGGACCACAGGGAGCTACGAGCAGTACTTC. It is translated as CASSLDRTTGSYEQYF.

V and J are TRBV7-2 and TRBJ2-3; 7 bases are a match to TRBD2. Germline CDR1 SGHTA, CDR2 FQGNSA. This CDR3 is 17 amino acids long. With 8 bases clipped from V and 2 bases from J, the junction kept 16 bases outside the gene matches. The CDR3 DNA reads as TGTGCCAGCGGCAATCCCTTTCTAGCGGCCAACACAGATACGCAGTATTTT. Residues: CASGNPFLAANTDTQYF.

This clonotype was detected many times. V and J are TRBV29-1 and TRBJ2-5; D possibly corresponds to TRBD1 (6 bases). Germline lookup yields CDR1 SQVTM and CDR2 ANQGSEA. Trimming removed 4 bases from V and 2 bases from J, with 8 bases in between. The CDR3 contains 12 residues. This chain's CDR3 is CSVGDTQETQYF. The CDR3 region has the DNA TGCAGCGTTGGGGACACTCAAGAGACCCAGTACTTC.

In this sample, this clonotype turned up a few times. This sequence joins TRBV25-1 and TRBJ2-3; the D call may be TRBD1 or TRBD2 (5 bases each). CDR1 and CDR2 from the germline V gene are MGHDK and SYGVNS. The CDR3 runs to 14 residues. Trimming removed 6 bases at V and 1 base at J, with 11 bases between. The CDR3 DNA reads TGTGCCAGCAGGAGATCGGGGCGCACAGATACGCAGTATTTT. Encoded protein: CASRRSGRTDTQYF.

The chain carries TRBV5-1 and TRBJ1-1; 7 bases map to TRBD1. CDR1 and CDR2 (germline): SGHRS, YFSETQ. The V segment lost 0 bases and the J segment 1 base; nucleotides outside the gene matches: 12. CDR3 length equals 18 residues. Here the CDR3 reads CASSLAGLKGAGNTEAFF. CDR3 DNA: TGCGCCAGCAGCTTGGCCGGCCTTAAGGGGGCAGGGAACACTGAAGCTTTCTTT. The full variable domain, rest sourced from reference TRBV5-1 and TRBJ1-1, is KAGVTQTPRYLIKTRGQQVTLSCSPISGHRSVSWYQQTPGQGLQFLFEYFSETQRNKGNFPGRFSGRQFSNSRSEMNVSTLELGDSALYLCASSLAGLKGAGNTEAFFGQGTRLTVV.